The 30 T cell receptor beta chains below all came from one sample that was sequenced in a study of shared clonotypes between healthy human individuals. Only CD45RO-negative cells positively selected for CCR7 counted as naive CD8 cells, so terminally differentiated effector memory CD45RA+ cells were excluded. Here immunoSEQ multiplex PCR was the method, and the copy in TCRdb shows in-frame clones only, minus some. This table has about 580,000 clones, roughly 98% appearing once. The sequencing input was naive CD8+ T cells sorted from blood. These receptors all stem from a man aged 30 to 39 in good health.

V is TRBV7-8 and J is TRBJ1-5; D is uncertain. The CDR3 length is 14 residues. The ends were cut back, 5 bases at V and 7 bases at J, with 15 bases in the middle. Germline CDR1 and CDR2: SGHVS and FQNEAQ. Written as DNA, the CDR3 is TGTGCCAGCAGCGTTAGCGGGTTTGGACAGCCCCAGCATTTT. It yields the protein CASSVSGFGQPQHF.

The rearrangement joins TRBV11-2 to TRBJ2-5; TRBD1 or TRBD2 may be the D gene (6 bases each). This CDR3 is built from 16 residues. From germline, CDR1 is SGHAT and CDR2 FQNNGV. V lost 5 bases and J 2 bases, leaving 18 bases between the germline ends. CDR3 residues: CASSPGGGYPQETQYF. The CDR3 DNA sequence: TGTGCCAGCAGCCCCGGGGGCGGGTACCCGCAAGAGACCCAGTACTTC. Complete variable domain (other parts from reference TRBV11-2 and TRBJ2-5): EAGVAQSPRYKIIEKRQSVAFWCNPISGHATLYWYQQILGQGPKLLIQFQNNGVVDDSQLPKDRFSAERLKGVDSTLKIQPAKLEDSAVYLCASSPGGGYPQETQYFGPGTRLLVL.

V gene TRBV19 combines with J gene TRBJ1-5; D is perhaps TRBD1 (5 bases). Trimming removed 4 bases from V and 6 bases from J, with 13 bases in between. This CDR3 has 14 residues. Germline loops: CDR1 LNHDA, CDR2 SQIVND (reference sequence). CDR3 residues: CASSTQTVLQPQHF. The CDR3 nucleotides are TGTGCCAGTAGTACTCAGACAGTACTTCAGCCCCAGCATTTT. The whole variable domain, filled in from reference TRBV19 and TRBJ1-5, reads DGGITQSPKYLFRKEGQNVTLSCEQNLNHDAMYWYRQDPGQGLRLIYYSQIVNDFQKGDIAEGYSVSREKKESFPLTVTSAQKNPTAFYLCASSTQTVLQPQHFGDGTRLSIL.

The chain recombines TRBV6-1 with TRBJ2-1; D not resolved. Germline lookup yields CDR1 MNHNS and CDR2 SASEGT. The CDR3 length is 15 residues. Trimming cost V 8 bases and J 9 bases, with 23 bases left between them. CDR3 sequence (DNA): TGTGCCAGCCCCAAGGATAGGATACGTGGTGGTGAGCAGTTCTTC. Protein product: CASPKDRIRGGEQFF.

This clone has only one observation. The genes are TRBV4-1 and TRBJ2-3, with D perhaps TRBD2 (6 bases). V was trimmed by 4 bases and J by 2 bases, leaving 13 bases between them. CDR1 is MGHRA and CDR2 is YSYEKL in the germline V gene. The CDR3 totals 15 residues. CDR3 residues: CASSPRGGNTDTQYF. In DNA form, the CDR3 reads TGCGCCAGCAGCCCTCGGGGCGGGAACACAGATACGCAGTATTTT.

The chain links TRBV27 to TRBJ2-2; TRBD2 aligns across 10 bases. The junction had 0 bases not matched to a gene; V was cut back by 2 bases and J by 3 bases. Germline V gene lookup returns CDR1 MNHEY and CDR2 SMNVEV (reference sequence). The length of the CDR3 is 15 residues. The CDR3 bases are TGTGCCAGCAGTTTACTAGCGGGAGACACCGGGGAGCTGTTTTTT. It specifies CASSLLAGDTGELFF.

The J gene is TRBJ2-3, the V gene TRBV10-1; D gene unclear. Per germline, CDR1 WNHNN and CDR2 SYGVQD (reference sequence). CDR3 length equals 16 residues. V lost 2 bases and J 0 bases, leaving 12 bases between the germline ends. As DNA, the CDR3 is TGCGCCAGCAGTGAGGTCAAGTTCTCTAGCACAGATACGCAGTATTTT. The encoded protein is CASSEVKFSSTDTQYF.

The CDR3 region is CASSQYPTPSGSEQFF. In DNA form, the CDR3 reads TGCGCCAGCAGCCAATACCCGACCCCTAGCGGGAGTGAGCAGTTCTTC. J is TRBJ2-1 and V is TRBV4-1, with 10 bases that match TRBD2. Germline trimming cut 2 bases from V and 9 bases from J; bases unmatched to any gene: 10. The CDR3 totals 16 residues. CDR1 is MGHRA and CDR2 is YSYEKL in the germline V gene.

The rearrangement links TRBV7-9 to TRBJ2-7; D possibly corresponds to TRBD2 (5 bases). With 4 bases removed from V and 0 bases from J, the gap between germline ends came to 13 bases. The CDR3 sequence is 15 residues long. Looked up from germline, CDR1 is SEHNR and CDR2 is FQNEAQ (reference sequence). The CDR3 reads CASSYGKLLSYEQYF. For the CDR3, the DNA is TGTGCCAGCAGCTACGGGAAACTCCTCTCCTACGAGCAGTACTTC.

The chain combines TRBV6-5 with TRBJ1-5, with TRBD1 as a possible D gene (6 bases). Between the trimmed V and J ends, which lost 6 bases and 6 bases, there was a span of 12 bases. CDR1 MNHEY and CDR2 SVGAGI come from the germline V gene. This CDR3 region has 13 residues. The DNA for the CDR3 is TGTGCCAGCAGACAACAGGGTTCTCAGCCCCAGCATTTT. This codes for CASRQQGSQPQHF.

Here the CDR3 DNA reads TGTGCCAGCAGCTTGGAACCGGGAGGCCGTTATGAGCAGTTCTTC. It specifies CASSLEPGGRYEQFF. The genes are TRBV5-5 and TRBJ2-1; 7 bases align to TRBD2. The CDR3 has 15 amino acids. Germline CDR1 reads SGHKS; CDR2 reads YYEKEE (reference sequence). Trimming at V came to 0 bases and at J to 8 bases, leaving 8 bases not matched to a gene.

The chain has TRBV27 and TRBJ2-5; no clear D. The length of the CDR3 is 14 residues. CDR1 and CDR2 (germline): MNHEY, SMNVEV (reference sequence). V lost 5 bases and J 5 bases, leaving 15 bases between the germline ends. This CDR3 is CASSITTGGETQYF. CDR3 bases: TGTGCCAGCAGTATCACTACCGGTGGGGAGACCCAGTACTTC.

V usage is TRBV5-8 and J usage is TRBJ1-1; tentatively, D is TRBD1 (5 bases). CDR1 SGHTS and CDR2 YDEGEE come from the germline V gene. V lost 5 bases and J 8 bases, leaving 10 bases between the germline ends. The CDR3 sequence is 11 residues long. The CDR3 DNA follows: TGTGCCAGCAGGATGGACATCGAAGCTTTCTTT. It specifies CASRMDIEAFF.

The V gene is TRBV15, the J gene TRBJ1-1, with D possibly matching TRBD1 (5 bases). The length of the CDR3 is 15 residues. Germline lookup yields CDR1 LNHNV and CDR2 YYDKDF (reference sequence). Trimming took 7 bases from V and 11 from J, leaving 26 bases between them. The DNA of the CDR3 is TGTGCCACCACGGAGGTGGGGCAACCCACCGCGTACGCTTTCTTT. The encoded protein is CATTEVGQPTAYAFF. Combining the CDR3 with reference TRBV15 and TRBJ1-1 gives the whole variable domain DAMVIQNPRYQVTQFGKPVTLSCSQTLNHNVMYWYQQKSSQAPKLLFHYYDKDFNNEADTPDNFQSRRPNTSFCFLDIRSPGLGDTAMYLCATTEVGQPTAYAFFGQGTRLTVV.

The chain combines TRBV29-1 with TRBJ2-7; 10 positions match TRBD2. V lost 6 bases to trimming and J lost 2 bases; unmatched junction nucleotides: 4. Germline V gene lookup returns CDR1 SQVTM and CDR2 ANQGSEA. This CDR3 has 13 amino acids. CDR3 sequence reads: CSVRTSGTYEQYF. CDR3 coding DNA: TGCAGCGTCCGGACTAGCGGCACCTACGAGCAGTACTTC.

This clone was detected only once. The chain carries TRBV27 and TRBJ1-2; no clear D gene. Trimming stripped 6 bases from V and 4 bases from J, with 18 bases between. Germline CDR1 is MNHEY and CDR2 is SMNVEV (reference sequence). The CDR3 totals 15 residues. CDR3 loop: CASRPLRAGLYGYTF. The CDR3 DNA is TGTGCCAGCAGGCCCTTAAGGGCAGGTCTCTATGGCTACACCTTC.

The chain employs TRBV6-5 and TRBJ1-5; D unclear. V shed 7 bases and J shed 5 bases, with 12 bases lying between them. The CDR3 has 13 residues. Per the germline V gene, CDR1 is MNHEY and CDR2 is SVGAGI. In DNA form, the CDR3 reads TGTGCCAGCAAGTTAAGTCTCGATCAGCCCCAGCATTTT. The encoded protein is CASKLSLDQPQHF.

The V and J genes are TRBV7-8 and TRBJ2-1, with 12 bases that match TRBD2. V dropped 5 bases and J dropped 13; count of bases not matched to a gene: 15. The CDR3 spans 16 residues. Germline assignment: CDR1 SGHVS and CDR2 FQNEAQ. The CDR3 DNA reads as TGTGCCAGCAGCCCAGGGACTAGCGGGCCAAGCCTAAATCAGTTCTTC. This codes for CASSPGTSGPSLNQFF.

The chain carries TRBV20-1 and TRBJ2-2; D gene uncertain. Germline-derived CDR1 and CDR2 are DFQATT and SNEGSKA (reference sequence). This CDR3 is 11 amino acids long. Trimming took 5 bases from V and 6 from J, leaving 7 bases between them. CDR3 sequence reads: CSARVSGELFF. CDR3 in DNA: TGCAGTGCTCGGGTTTCCGGGGAGCTGTTTTTT.

Of note for this clone: This sample includes further DNA sequences coding for the same CDR3. The V call is TRBV6-1, the J call TRBJ2-7, with D tentatively TRBD1 (6 bases). Per germline, CDR1 MNHNS and CDR2 SASEGT. The CDR3 runs to 13 residues. V lost 6 bases to trimming and J lost 2 bases, with 11 bases between them. The CDR3 spells CASSAGTTYEQYF. The CDR3 coding sequence is TGTGCCAGCAGCGCCGGGACAACCTACGAGCAGTACTTC.

The CDR3 here is CASSPPDRGYTDTQYF. CDR3 nucleotides: TGTGCCAGCAGCCCACCGGACAGGGGCTACACAGATACGCAGTATTTT. The chain recombines TRBV13 with TRBJ2-3; 9 bases match TRBD1. The ends lost 5 bases at V and 2 bases at J; junction bases unmatched: 8. CDR1 and CDR2 from the germline V gene are PRHDT and FYEKMQ (reference sequence). The CDR3 runs 16 residues.

The chain couples TRBV5-8 to TRBJ1-5, with 7 bases that match TRBD1. This CDR3 has 14 residues. J lost 5 bases, V lost 3 bases, and 5 bases had no gene match. Germline V gives CDR1 SGHTS, CDR2 YDEGEE. The CDR3 sequence: CASSSYRGDQPQHF. In nucleotides, the CDR3 is TGTGCCAGCAGCTCTTACAGGGGCGATCAGCCCCAGCATTTT.

The V call is TRBV11-3, the J call TRBJ2-7; perhaps TRBD2 as D (7 bases). The CDR3 consists of 16 residues. Germline V gene lookup returns CDR1 SGHNT and CDR2 YENEEA. Trimming removed 8 bases from V and 0 bases from J, with 20 bases in between. CDR3 amino acids: CASLRGGTPYSYEQYF. CDR3 DNA sequence: TGTGCCAGCCTCAGGGGAGGGACTCCCTACTCCTACGAGCAGTACTTC.

Concerning this clone itself: One end of the junction does not line up with germline, which may come from a read error. The chain joins TRBV7-7 to TRBJ2-5; no clear D. The CDR3 consists of 14 residues. Germline loops: CDR1 SSHAT, CDR2 FNYEAQ (reference sequence). CDR3 in DNA: TGTGCTAGCAGCTTAAGTACAGTACAAGAGACCCAGTACTTC. This sequence encodes CASSLSTVQETQYF.

The chain links TRBV7-6 to TRBJ2-1; no clear D. Germline CDR1 and CDR2: SGHVS and FNYEAQ. The V and J ends lost 5 bases and 0 bases respectively, with 11 bases between them. The CDR3 contains 15 residues. The CDR3 region is CASSTDEYSYNEQFF. CDR3 nucleotide sequence: TGTGCCAGCAGCACGGACGAGTACTCCTACAATGAGCAGTTCTTC.

Here the CDR3 reads CASSLTSAPASEAFF. As DNA, the CDR3 is TGTGCCAGCAGCTTAACGAGCGCGCCAGCCTCTGAAGCTTTCTTT. This chain joins TRBV7-3 and TRBJ1-1; no clear D. The germline V gene encodes CDR1 SGHTA and CDR2 FQGTGA. V lost 0 bases and J lost 6, with 14 bases in between. CDR3 length equals 15 residues.

This clone was seen just once. This chain joins TRBV10-1 and TRBJ1-3, with D possibly being TRBD1 (6 bases). The CDR3 is 15 amino acids. Trimming removed 3 bases at V and 0 bases at J, with 9 bases between. Per germline, CDR1 WNHNN and CDR2 SYGVQD (reference sequence). The CDR3, as DNA: TGCGCCAGCAGTGACGACAGGAACTCTGGAAACACCATATATTTT. Protein: CASSDDRNSGNTIYF.

This chain joins TRBV27 and TRBJ1-4; 9 bases fit TRBD1. After removal of 2 bases from V and 8 bases from J, the junction contained 6 bases not matched to a gene. CDR3 length: 15 residues. Germline CDR1 reads MNHEY; CDR2 reads SMNVEV (reference sequence). The CDR3 reads CASSLRDRVGEKLFF. CDR3 nucleotide sequence: TGTGCCAGCAGTTTAAGGGACAGGGTGGGCGAAAAACTGTTTTTT.

The chain couples TRBV4-1 to TRBJ2-7, with 9 bases identical to TRBD1. The CDR3 has 14 amino acids. V was clipped by 4 bases and J by 6 bases; unmatched bases: 7. The V gene's germline CDR1 is MGHRA and CDR2 YSYEKL. DNA of the CDR3: TGCGCCAGCAGCCCATGGGACAGGGTACCCGAGCAGTACTTC. This sequence encodes CASSPWDRVPEQYF.

The chain links TRBV11-3 to TRBJ2-7; TRBD1 matches 9 bases. CDR1 is SGHNT, CDR2 YENEEA, per germline. The CDR3 runs to 15 residues. The ends lost 2 bases at V and 5 bases at J; junction bases unmatched: 7. CDR3 region: CASSLSTGGNHEQYF. The CDR3 DNA is TGTGCCAGCAGCTTATCTACAGGGGGCAACCACGAGCAGTACTTC.